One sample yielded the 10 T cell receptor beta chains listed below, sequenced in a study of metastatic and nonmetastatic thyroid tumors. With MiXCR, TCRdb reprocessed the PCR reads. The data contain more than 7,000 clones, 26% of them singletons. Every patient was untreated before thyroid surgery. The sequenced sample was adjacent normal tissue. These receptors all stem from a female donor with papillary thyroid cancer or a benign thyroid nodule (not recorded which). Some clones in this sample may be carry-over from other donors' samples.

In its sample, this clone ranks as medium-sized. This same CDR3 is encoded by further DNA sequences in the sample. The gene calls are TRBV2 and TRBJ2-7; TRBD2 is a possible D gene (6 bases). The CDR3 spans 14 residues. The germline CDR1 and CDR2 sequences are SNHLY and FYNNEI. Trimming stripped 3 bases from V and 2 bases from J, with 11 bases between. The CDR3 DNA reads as TGTGCCAGCAGTGAGGGCGGGGCGGCCTACGAGCAGTACTTC. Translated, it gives CASSEGGAAYEQYF.

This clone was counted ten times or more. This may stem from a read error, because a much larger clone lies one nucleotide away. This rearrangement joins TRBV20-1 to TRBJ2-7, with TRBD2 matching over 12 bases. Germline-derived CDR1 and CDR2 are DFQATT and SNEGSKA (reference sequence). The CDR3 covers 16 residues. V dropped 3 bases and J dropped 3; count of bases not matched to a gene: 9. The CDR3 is CSARPGASGGDYEQYF. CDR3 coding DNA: TGCAGTGCTAGGCCAGGGGCTAGCGGGGGGGACTACGAGCAGTACTTC.

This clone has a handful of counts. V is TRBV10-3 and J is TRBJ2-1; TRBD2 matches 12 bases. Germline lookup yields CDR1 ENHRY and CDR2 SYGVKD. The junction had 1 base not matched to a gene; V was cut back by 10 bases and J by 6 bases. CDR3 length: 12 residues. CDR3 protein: CARLAGVNEQFF. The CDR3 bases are TGTGCCAGACTAGCGGGAGTCAATGAGCAGTTCTTC.

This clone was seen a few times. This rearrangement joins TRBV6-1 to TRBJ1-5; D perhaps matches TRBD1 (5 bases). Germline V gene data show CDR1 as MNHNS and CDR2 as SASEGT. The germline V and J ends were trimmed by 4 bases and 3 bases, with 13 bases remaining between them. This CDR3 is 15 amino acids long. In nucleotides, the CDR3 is TGTGCCAGCAGTGTCGACAGTGGGCCCAATCAGCCCCAGCATTTT. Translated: CASSVDSGPNQPQHF.

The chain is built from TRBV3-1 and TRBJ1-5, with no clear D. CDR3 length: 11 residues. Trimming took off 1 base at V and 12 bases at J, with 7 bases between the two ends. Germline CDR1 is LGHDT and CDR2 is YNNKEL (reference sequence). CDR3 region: CASSQAGFQHF. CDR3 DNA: TGTGCCAGCAGCCAAGCCGGGTTCCAGCATTTT.

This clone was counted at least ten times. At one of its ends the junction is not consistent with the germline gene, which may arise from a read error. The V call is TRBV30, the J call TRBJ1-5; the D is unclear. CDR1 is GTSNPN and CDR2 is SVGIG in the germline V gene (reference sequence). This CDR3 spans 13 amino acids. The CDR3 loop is CARSLESNQPQHF. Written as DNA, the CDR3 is TGTGCCCGGAGCCTGGAGAGCAATCAGCCCCAGCATTTT.

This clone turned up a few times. CDR3 amino acids: CASSIRGAGVYEQYF. In DNA, the CDR3 is TGTGCCAGCAGCATTCGAGGGGCGGGGGTTTACGAGCAGTACTTC. The genes are TRBV7-2 and TRBJ2-7; TRBD2 matches 7 bases. J lost 4 bases, V lost 5 bases, and 11 bases had no gene match. CDR1 and CDR2 (germline): SGHTA, FQGNSA. The CDR3 has 15 residues.

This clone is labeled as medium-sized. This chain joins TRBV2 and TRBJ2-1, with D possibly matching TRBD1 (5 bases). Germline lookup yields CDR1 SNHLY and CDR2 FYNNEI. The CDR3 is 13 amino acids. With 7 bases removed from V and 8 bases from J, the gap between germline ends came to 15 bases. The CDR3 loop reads CASKWGDLYEQFF. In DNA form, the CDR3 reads TGTGCCAGCAAGTGGGGCGATCTGTATGAGCAGTTCTTC.

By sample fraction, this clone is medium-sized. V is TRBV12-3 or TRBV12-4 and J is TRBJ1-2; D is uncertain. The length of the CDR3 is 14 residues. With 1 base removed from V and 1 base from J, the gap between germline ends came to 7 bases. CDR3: CASSLEPVNYGYTF. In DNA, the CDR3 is TGTGCCAGCAGTTTAGAGCCCGTTAACTATGGCTACACCTTC.

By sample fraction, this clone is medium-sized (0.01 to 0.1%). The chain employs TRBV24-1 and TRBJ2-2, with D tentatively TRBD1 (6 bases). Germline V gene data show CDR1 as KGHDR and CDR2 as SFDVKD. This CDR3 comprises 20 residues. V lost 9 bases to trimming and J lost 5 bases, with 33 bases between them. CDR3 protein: CATHQATGFFVVDSTGELFF. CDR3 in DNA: TGTGCCACCCATCAGGCAACAGGGTTTTTCGTTGTTGATTCTACCGGGGAGCTGTTTTTT.